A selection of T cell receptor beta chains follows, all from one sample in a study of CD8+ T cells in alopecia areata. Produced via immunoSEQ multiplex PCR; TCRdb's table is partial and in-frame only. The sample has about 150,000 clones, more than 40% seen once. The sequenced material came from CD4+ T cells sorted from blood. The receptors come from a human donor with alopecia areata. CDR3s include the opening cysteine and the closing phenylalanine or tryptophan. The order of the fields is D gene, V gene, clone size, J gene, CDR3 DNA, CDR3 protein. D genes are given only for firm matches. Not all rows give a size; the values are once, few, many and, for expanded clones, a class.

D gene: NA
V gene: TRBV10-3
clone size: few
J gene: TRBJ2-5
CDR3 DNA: TGTGCCATCAGGGGGAAGGGTCAAGAGACCCAGTACTTC
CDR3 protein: CAIRGKGQETQYF

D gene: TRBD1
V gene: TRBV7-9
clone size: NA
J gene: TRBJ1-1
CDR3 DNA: TGTGCCAGCAGCTTAGAATCTGGGACAGGAGGTTCTCAAGCTTTCTTT
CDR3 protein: CASSLESGTGGSQAFF

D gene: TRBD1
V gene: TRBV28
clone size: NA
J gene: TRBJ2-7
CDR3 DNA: TGTGCCAGCAGTTGGACAGGGAAATACGAGCAGTACTTC
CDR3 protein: CASSWTGKYEQYF

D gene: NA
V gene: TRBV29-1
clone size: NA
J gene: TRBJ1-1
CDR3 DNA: TGCAGCGTTGTGTGGGGGGCGCGGGACACTGAAGCTTTCTTT
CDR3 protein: CSVVWGARDTEAFF

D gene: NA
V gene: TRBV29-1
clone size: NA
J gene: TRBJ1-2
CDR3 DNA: TGCAGCGTTGCATTGGGCACAGGGACCTATGGCTACACCTTC
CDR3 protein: CSVALGTGTYGYTF

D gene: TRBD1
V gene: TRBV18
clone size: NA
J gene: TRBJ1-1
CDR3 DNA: TGTGCCAGCTCACCCTGGACAGGGGATGAAGCTTTCTTT
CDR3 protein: CASSPWTGDEAFF

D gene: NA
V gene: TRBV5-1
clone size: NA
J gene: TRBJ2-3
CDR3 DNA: TGCGCCAGCCAAGGATGGGATACGCAGTATTTT
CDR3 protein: CASQGWDTQYF

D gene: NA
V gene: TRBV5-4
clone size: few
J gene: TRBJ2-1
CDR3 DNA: TGTGCCAGCAGCTTGAACAATGAGCAGTTCTTC
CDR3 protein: CASSLNNEQFF

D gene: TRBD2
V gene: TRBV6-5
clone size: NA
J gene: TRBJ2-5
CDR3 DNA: TGTGCCAGCAGTGCTAGCGGGAGGGTGCGAGAGACCCAGTACTTC
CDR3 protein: CASSASGRVRETQYF

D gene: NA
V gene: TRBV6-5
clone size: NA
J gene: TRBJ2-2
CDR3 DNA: TGTGCCAGCCTACCGCCCAGGGGGAACACCGGGGAGCTGTTTTTT
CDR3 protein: CASLPPRGNTGELFF

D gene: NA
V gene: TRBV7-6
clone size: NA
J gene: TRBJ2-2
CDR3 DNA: TGTGCCAGCAGCTTAGGGACATTGAACACCGGGGAGCTGTTTTTT
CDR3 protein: CASSLGTLNTGELFF

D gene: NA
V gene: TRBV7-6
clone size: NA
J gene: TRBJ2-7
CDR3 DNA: TGTGCCAGCAGCTCTTTAGGGCAGGACCACTACGAGCAGTACTTC
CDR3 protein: CASSSLGQDHYEQYF

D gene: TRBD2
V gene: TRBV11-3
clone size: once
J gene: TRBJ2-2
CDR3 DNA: TGTGCCAGCAGCTTTGGCGGGAGGGGGCTCAGCGGGGAGCTGTTTTTT
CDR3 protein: CASSFGGRGLSGELFF

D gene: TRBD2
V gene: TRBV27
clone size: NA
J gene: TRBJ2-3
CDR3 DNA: TGTGCCAGCAGTTTTCGGACTAGCGGTACTAGCACAGATACGCAGTATTTT
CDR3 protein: CASSFRTSGTSTDTQYF

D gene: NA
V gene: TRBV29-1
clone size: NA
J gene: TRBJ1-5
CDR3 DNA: TGCAGCGTTCTTGTTCAAGATAGCATTAGCAATCAGCCCCAGCATTTT
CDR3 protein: CSVLVQDSISNQPQHF

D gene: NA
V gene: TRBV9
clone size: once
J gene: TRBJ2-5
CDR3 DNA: TGTGCCAGCAGCGCAAAGCCCCGGGAGACCCAGTACTTC
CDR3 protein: CASSAKPRETQYF

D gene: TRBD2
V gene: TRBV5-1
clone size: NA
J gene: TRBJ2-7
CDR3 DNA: TGCGCCAGCAGCTCGGGGACTAGCGGGAACTACGAGCAGTACTTC
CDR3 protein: CASSSGTSGNYEQYF

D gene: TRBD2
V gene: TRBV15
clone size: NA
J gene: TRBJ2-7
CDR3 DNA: TGTGCCACCAGCAGAGACCCCATAGCGGGACGCCTAGGCGAGCAGTACTTC
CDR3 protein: CATSRDPIAGRLGEQYF

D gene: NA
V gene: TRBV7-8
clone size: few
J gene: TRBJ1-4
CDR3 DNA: TGTGCCAGCAGCTTAGCGCTACAGGGCCGAGCAACTAATGAAAAACTGTTTTTT
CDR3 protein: CASSLALQGRATNEKLFF

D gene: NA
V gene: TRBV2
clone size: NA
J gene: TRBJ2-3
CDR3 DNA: TGTGCCAGCAGAGCGAGGGGGACCTCGGCTACGCAGTATTTT
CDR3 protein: CASRARGTSATQYF

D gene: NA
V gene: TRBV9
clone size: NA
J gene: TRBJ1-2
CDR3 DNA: TGTGCCAGCAGCCCCCACGTCGGAGGGGACGGCTACACCTTC
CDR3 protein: CASSPHVGGDGYTF

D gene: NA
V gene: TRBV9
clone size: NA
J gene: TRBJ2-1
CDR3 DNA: TGTGCCAGCAGCGTCCACGGGGAGTATTCCTACAATGAGCAGTTCTTC
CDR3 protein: CASSVHGEYSYNEQFF

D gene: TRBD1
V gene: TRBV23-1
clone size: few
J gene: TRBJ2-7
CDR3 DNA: TGCGCCAGCAGTCAATCACGAGGGGGCGGCTACGAGCAGTACTTC
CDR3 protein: CASSQSRGGGYEQYF

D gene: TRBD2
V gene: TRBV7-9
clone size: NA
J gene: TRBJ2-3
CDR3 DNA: TGTGCCAGCAGCCAGCGGGAGCCCCCAGATACGCAGTATTTT
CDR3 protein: CASSQREPPDTQYF

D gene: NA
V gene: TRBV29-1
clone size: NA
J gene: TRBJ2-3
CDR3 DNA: TGCAGCGTTGCTCTGGGACAAAGCACAGATACGCAGTATTTT
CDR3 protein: CSVALGQSTDTQYF

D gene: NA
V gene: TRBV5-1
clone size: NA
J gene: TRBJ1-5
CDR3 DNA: TGCGCCAGCAGCTTGGTTTCAGGGGGCAATCAGCCCCAGCATTTT
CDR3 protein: CASSLVSGGNQPQHF

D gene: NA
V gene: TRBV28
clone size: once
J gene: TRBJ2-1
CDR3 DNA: TGTGCCAGCCAATCCCCTAGCAAAGATGAGCAGTTCTTC
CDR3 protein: CASQSPSKDEQFF

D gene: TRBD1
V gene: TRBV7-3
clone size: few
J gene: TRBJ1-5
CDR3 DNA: TGTGCCAGCAGCTCGGGACAGGGGGATCAGCCCCAGCATTTT
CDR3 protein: CASSSGQGDQPQHF

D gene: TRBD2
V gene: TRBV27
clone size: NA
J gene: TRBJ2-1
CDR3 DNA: TGTGCCAGCAACCCGAATAGCGGGAGAAACTACAATGAGCAGTTCTTC
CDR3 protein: CASNPNSGRNYNEQFF

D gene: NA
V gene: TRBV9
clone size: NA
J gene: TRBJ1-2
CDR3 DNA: TGTGCCAGCAGCGCAGGGGATGGTGGGGCTGGCTACACCTTC
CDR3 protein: CASSAGDGGAGYTF

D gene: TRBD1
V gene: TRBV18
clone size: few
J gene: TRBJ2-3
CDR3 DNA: TGTGCCAGCTCACCTAACACGGGACAGAGCACAGATACGCAGTATTTT
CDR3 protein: CASSPNTGQSTDTQYF

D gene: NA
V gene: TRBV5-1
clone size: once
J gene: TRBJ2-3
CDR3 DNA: TGCGCCAGCAGCTTTGAGGGCACAGATACGCAGTATTTT
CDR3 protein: CASSFEGTDTQYF

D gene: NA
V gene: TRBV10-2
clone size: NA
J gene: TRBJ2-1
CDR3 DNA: TGCGCCAGCAGTGGGGTAACGGGGCACGGCCACAATGAGCAGTTCTTC
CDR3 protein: CASSGVTGHGHNEQFF